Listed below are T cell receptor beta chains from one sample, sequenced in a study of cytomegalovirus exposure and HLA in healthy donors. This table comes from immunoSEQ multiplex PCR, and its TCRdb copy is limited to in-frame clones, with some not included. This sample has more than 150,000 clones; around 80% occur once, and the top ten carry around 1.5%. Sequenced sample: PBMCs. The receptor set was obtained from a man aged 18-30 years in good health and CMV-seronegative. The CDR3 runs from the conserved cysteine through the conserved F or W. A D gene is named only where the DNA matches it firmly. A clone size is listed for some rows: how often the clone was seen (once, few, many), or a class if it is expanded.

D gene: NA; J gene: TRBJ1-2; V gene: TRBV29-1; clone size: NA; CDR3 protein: CSVEGGSNYGYTF; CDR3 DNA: TGCAGCGTTGAAGGGGGCAGTAACTATGGCTACACCTTC
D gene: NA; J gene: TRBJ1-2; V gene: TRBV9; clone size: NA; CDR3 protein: CASSVGSYGYTF; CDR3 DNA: TGTGCCAGCAGTGTGGGGAGCTATGGCTACACCTTC
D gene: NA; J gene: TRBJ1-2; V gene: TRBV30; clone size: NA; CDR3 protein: CAWSFRTRPNYGYTF; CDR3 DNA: TGTGCCTGGAGTTTCAGGACTAGACCTAACTATGGCTACACCTTC
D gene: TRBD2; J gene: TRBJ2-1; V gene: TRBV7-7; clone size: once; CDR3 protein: CASSFSGGAEQFF; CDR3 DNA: TGTGCTAGCAGCTTTAGCGGGGGCGCTGAGCAGTTCTTC
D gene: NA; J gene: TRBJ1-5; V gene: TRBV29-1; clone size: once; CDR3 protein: CSASDGNQPQHF; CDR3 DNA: TGCAGCGCATCCGACGGGAATCAGCCCCAGCATTTT
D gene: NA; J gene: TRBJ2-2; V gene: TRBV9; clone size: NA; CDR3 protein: CASSPSPGGIRSGELFF; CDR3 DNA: TGTGCCAGCAGCCCCTCACCTGGAGGGATTCGGTCCGGGGAGCTGTTTTTT
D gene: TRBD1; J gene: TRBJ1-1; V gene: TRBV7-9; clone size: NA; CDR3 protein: CSSSLGQDTEAFF; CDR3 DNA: TGTTCCAGCAGCTTAGGACAGGACACTGAAGCTTTCTTT
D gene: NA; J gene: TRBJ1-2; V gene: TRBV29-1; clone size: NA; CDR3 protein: CSVDTNYGYTF; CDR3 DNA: TGCAGCGTCGACACTAACTATGGCTACACCTTC
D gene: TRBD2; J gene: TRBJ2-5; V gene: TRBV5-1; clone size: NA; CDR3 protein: CASSSSGLAGDSYQETQYF; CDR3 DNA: TGCGCCAGCAGCTCTTCAGGACTAGCGGGAGATTCGTACCAAGAGACCCAGTACTTC
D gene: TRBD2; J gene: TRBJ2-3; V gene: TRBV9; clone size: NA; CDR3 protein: CASSPPSRGLAGGGSTDTQYF; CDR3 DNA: TGTGCCAGCAGCCCTCCCTCGAGGGGACTAGCGGGGGGTGGATCCACAGATACGCAGTATTTT
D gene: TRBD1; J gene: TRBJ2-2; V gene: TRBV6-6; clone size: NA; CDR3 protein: CASKQGGTTEELFF; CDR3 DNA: TGTGCCAGCAAACAGGGGGGTACCACCGAGGAGCTGTTTTTT
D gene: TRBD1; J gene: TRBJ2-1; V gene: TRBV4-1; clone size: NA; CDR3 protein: CASSLGQGAYNEQFF; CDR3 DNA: TGCGCCAGCAGCCTGGGACAGGGGGCTTACAATGAGCAGTTCTTC
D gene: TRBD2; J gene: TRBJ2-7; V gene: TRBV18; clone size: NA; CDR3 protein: CASSPRTSGGSYEQYF; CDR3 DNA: TGTGCCAGCTCACCAAGGACTAGCGGGGGCTCCTACGAGCAGTACTTC
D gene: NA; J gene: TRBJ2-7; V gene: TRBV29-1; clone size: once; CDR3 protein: CSVDPRGQGYEQYF; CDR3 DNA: TGCAGCGTTGATCCTAGGGGTCAGGGCTACGAGCAGTACTTC
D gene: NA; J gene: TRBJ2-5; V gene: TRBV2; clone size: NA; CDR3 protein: CATMTQDQETQYF; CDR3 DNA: TGTGCCACAATGACGCAGGACCAAGAGACCCAGTACTTC
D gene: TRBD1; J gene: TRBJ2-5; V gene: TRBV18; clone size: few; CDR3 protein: CASSPRPWDRERETQYF; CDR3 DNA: TGTGCCAGCTCACCACGGCCCTGGGACAGGGAAAGAGAGACCCAGTACTTC
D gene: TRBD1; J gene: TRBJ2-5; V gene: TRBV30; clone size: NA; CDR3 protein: CAWRDRGETQYF; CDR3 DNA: TGTGCCTGGAGGGACAGGGGGGAGACCCAGTACTTC
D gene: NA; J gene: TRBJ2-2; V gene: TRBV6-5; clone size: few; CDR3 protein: CASSYSGRGHTGELFF; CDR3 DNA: TGTGCCAGCAGTTACTCAGGGCGGGGGCACACCGGGGAGCTGTTTTTT
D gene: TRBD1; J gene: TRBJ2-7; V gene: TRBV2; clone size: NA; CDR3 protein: CASMFGTGVYEQYF; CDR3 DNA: TGTGCCAGCATGTTCGGGACAGGGGTCTACGAGCAGTACTTC
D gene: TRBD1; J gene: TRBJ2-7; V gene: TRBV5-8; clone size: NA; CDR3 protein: CASSWNRGPYEQYF; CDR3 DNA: TGTGCCAGCAGCTGGAACAGGGGTCCCTACGAGCAGTACTTC
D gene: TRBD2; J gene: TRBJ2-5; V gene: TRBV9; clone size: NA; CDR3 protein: CASSVGAGTNQETQYF; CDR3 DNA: TGTGCCAGCAGCGTGGGCGCCGGGACTAACCAAGAGACCCAGTACTTC
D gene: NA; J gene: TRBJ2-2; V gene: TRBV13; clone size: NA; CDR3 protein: CANERGRTRIGELFF; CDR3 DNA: TGTGCCAACGAGAGGGGGAGAACACGGATCGGGGAGCTGTTTTTT
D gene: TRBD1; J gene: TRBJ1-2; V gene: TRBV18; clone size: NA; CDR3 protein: CASSPAGQGGYGYTF; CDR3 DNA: TGTGCCAGCTCACCGGCGGGACAGGGCGGCTATGGCTACACCTTC
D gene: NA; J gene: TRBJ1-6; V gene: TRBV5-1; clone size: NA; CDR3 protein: CASTPATGHSPLHF; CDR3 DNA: TGCGCCAGCACCCCCGCGACAGGCCATTCACCCCTCCACTTT
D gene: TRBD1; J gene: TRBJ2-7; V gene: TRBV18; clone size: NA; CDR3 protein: CASSPSGQGREQYF; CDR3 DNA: TGTGCCAGCTCACCGTCAGGACAGGGACGGGAGCAGTACTTC
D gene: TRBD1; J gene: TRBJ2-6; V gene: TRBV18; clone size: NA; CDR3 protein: CASSLAGQGNSGANVLTF; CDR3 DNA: TGTGCCAGCTCACTCGCCGGACAGGGGAACTCTGGGGCCAACGTTCTGACTTTC
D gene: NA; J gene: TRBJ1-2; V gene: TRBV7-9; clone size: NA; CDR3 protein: CASSPQLLRGRSEGYTF; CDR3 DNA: TGTGCCAGCAGCCCACAATTGCTGCGCGGGAGGTCGGAAGGCTACACCTTC
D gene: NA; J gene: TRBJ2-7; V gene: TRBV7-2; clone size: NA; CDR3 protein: CASSLAQGYEQYF; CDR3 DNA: TGTGCCAGCAGCTTAGCGCAGGGCTACGAGCAGTACTTC
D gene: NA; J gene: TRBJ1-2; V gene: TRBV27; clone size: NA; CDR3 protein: CASSWGRGYGYTF; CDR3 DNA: TGTGCCAGCAGTTGGGGTAGGGGTTATGGCTACACCTTC
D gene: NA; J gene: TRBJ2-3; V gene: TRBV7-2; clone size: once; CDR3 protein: CASSLGYGRSKLTDTQYF; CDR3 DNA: TGTGCCAGCAGCTTAGGGTACGGCCGATCCAAACTAACAGATACGCAGTATTTT
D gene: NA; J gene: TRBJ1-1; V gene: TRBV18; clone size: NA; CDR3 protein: CASSSSNTEAFF; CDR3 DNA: TGTGCCAGCTCATCCTCGAACACTGAAGCTTTCTTT
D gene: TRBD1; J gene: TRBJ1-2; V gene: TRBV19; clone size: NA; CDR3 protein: CASRDRGRGYGYTF; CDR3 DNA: TGTGCCAGTAGGGACAGGGGTAGGGGGTATGGCTACACCTTC
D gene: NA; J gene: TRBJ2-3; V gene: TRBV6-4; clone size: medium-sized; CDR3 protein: CASSETGTDTQYF; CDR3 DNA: TGTGCCAGCAGTGAGACAGGCACAGATACGCAGTATTTT
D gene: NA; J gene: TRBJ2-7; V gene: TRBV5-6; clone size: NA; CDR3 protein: CASSDGSSYEQYF; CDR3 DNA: TGTGCCAGCAGTGACGGGAGCTCCTACGAGCAGTACTTC
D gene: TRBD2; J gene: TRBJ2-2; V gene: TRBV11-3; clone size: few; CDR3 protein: CASSLDWGSGRLATGELFF; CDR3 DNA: TGTGCCAGCAGCTTAGATTGGGGTAGCGGGAGGTTGGCCACCGGGGAGCTGTTTTTT
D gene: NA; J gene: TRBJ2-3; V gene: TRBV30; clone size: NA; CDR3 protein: CAGSPGVSSDTQYF; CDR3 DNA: TGTGCCGGATCCCCGGGGGTTAGTTCAGATACGCAGTATTTT
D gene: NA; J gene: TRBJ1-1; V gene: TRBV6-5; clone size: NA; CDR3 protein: CASSYSVGGSEAFF; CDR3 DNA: TGTGCCAGCAGTTACTCGGTAGGGGGATCTGAAGCTTTCTTT
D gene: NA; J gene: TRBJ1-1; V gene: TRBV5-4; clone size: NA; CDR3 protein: CASSLATRRNTEAFF; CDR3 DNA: TGTGCCAGCAGCTTGGCAACTAGGAGGAACACTGAAGCTTTCTTT
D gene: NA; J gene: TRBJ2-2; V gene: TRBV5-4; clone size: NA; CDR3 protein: CASSSLLAGELFF; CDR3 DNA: TGTGCCAGCAGCTCACTACTAGCTGGGGAGCTGTTTTTT
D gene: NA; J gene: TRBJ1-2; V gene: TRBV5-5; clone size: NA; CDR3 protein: CASSQMEDYGYTF; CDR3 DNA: TGTGCCAGCAGCCAGATGGAGGACTATGGCTACACCTTC
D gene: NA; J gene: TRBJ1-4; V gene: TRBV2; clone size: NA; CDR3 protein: CASSEFSLGNEKLFF; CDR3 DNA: TGTGCCAGCAGCGAATTTAGCCTAGGTAATGAAAAACTGTTTTTT
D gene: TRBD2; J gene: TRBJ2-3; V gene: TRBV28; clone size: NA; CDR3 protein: CASSWYSGGNTDTQYF; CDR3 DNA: TGTGCCAGCAGTTGGTATAGCGGGGGGAATACAGATACGCAGTATTTT
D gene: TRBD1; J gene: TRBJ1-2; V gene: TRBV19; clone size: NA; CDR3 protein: CASRVGQGIYGYTF; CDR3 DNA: TGTGCCAGTAGGGTGGGACAGGGGATCTATGGCTACACCTTC